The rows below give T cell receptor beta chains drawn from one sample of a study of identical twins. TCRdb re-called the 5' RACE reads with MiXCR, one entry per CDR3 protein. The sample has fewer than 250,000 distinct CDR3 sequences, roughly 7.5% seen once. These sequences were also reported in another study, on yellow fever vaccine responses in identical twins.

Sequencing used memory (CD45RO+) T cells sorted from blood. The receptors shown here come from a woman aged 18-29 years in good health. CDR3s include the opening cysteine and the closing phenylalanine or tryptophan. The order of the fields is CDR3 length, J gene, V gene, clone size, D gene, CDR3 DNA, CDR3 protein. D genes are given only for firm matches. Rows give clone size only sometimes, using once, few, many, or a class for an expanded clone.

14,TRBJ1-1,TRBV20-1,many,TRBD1,TGCAGTGCTAGAGATAGGACAGGGTCCTCTGAAGCTTTCTTT,CSARDRTGSSEAFF
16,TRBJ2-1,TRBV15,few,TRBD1,TGTGCCACCAGCAGACCGGGACAGGGAACCTACAATGAGCAGTTCTTC,CATSRPGQGTYNEQFF
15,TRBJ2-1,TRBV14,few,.,TGTGCCAGCAGCGATTTCGGGACTTACTTGGATGAGCAGTTCTTC,CASSDFGTYLDEQFF
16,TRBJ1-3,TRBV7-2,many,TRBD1,TGTGCCAGCAGCCCAACAGGGGGAAACTTAGGAAACACCATATATTTT,CASSPTGGNLGNTIYF
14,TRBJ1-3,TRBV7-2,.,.,TGTGCCAGCAGCTTAGGATCTCCTGGAAACACCATATATTTT,CASSLGSPGNTIYF
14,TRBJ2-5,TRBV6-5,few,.,TGTGCCAGCAAGGTACCGAGCCCCCAAGAGACCCAGTACTTC,CASKVPSPQETQYF
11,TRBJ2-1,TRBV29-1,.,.,TGCAGCGTTGATTATCGGTATGAGCAGTTCTTC,CSVDYRYEQFF
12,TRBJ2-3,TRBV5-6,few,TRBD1,TGTGCCAGCAGCCTGACAGGGGGCGCGCAGTATTTT,CASSLTGGAQYF
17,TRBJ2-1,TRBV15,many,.,TGTGCCACCAGCCCTGGAGCCGGGGAGCTAAAATACAATGAGCAGTTCTTC,CATSPGAGELKYNEQFF
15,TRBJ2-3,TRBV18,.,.,TGTGCCAGCTCACCGCTGTATTCTAGCACAGATACGCAGTATTTT,CASSPLYSSTDTQYF
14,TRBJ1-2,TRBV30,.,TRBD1,TGTGCCTGGAGTGTGCAACAGGGGGCCTTTGGCTACACCTTC,CAWSVQQGAFGYTF
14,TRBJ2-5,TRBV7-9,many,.,TGTGCCAGCAGCTCCAGTATGGGGCCCGAGACCCAGTACTTC,CASSSSMGPETQYF
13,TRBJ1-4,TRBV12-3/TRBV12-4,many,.,TGTGCCAGCAGTGTTCGGACCGGAGAAAAACTGTTTTTT,CASSVRTGEKLFF
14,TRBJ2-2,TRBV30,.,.,TGTGCCTGGAGTGTACTGGCTAGTTCCGGGGAGCTGTTTTTT,CAWSVLASSGELFF
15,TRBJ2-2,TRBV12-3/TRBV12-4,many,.,TGTGCCAGCAGTTTAGGACTCAGGGACGGCGGGGAGCTGGTTTTT,CASSLGLRDGGELVF
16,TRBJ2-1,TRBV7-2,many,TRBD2,TGTGCCAGCAGCGCATCTAGCGGGAGGGGAGGAAATGAGCAGTTCTTC,CASSASSGRGGNEQFF
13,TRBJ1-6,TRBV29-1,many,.,TGCAGCGCATCAGTCGATTATAATTCACCCCTCCACTTT,CSASVDYNSPLHF
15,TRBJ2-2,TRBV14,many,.,TGTGCCAGCAGAAGCAGGGTCGGTGGCACCGGGGAGCTGTTTTTT,CASRSRVGGTGELFF
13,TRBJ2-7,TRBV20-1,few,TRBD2,TGCAGTGCCCGACTAGCGGGAGTCCACGAGCAGTACTTC,CSARLAGVHEQYF
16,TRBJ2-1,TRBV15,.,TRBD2,TGTGCCACCAGCAGAGCAGGACTAGCGGGAGACAATGAGCAGTTCTTC,CATSRAGLAGDNEQFF
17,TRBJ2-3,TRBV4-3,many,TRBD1,TGCGCCAGCAGCCACCTAATGGGGGGACAGGGGGCCGATACGCAGTATTTT,CASSHLMGGQGADTQYF
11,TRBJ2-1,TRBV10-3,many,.,TGTGCGTCGACCGCCCATAATGAGCAGTTCTTC,CASTAHNEQFF
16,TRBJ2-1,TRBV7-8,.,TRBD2,TGTGCCAGCAGCTTAGTGGCTAGCGGGAGTAGAAATGAGCAGTTCTTC,CASSLVASGSRNEQFF
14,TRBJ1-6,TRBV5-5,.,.,TGTGCCAGCAGCTTGGGCAGGGCTGATTCACCCCTCCACTTT,CASSLGRADSPLHF
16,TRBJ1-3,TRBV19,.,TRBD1,TGTGCCAGTAGTACGCCGGGACAGGGAGGCGGAAACACCATATATTTT,CASSTPGQGGGNTIYF